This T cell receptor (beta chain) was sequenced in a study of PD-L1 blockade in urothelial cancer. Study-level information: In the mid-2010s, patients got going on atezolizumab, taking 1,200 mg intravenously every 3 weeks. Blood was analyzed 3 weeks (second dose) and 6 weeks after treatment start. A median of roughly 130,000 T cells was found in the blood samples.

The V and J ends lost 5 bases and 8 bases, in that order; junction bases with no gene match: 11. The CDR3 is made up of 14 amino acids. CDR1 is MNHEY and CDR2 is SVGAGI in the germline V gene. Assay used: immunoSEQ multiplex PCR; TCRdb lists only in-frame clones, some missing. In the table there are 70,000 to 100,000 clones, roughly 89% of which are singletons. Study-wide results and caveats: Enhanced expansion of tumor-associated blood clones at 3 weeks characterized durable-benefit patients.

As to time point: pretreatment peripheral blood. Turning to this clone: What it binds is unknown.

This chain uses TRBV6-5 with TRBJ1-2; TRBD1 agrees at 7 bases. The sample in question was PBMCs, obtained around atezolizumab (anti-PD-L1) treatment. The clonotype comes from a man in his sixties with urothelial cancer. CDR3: CASSRTGTLLGYTF. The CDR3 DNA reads TGTGCCAGCAGTCGGACAGGAACTTTATTGGGCTACACCTTC.